The present T cell receptor beta chain was sequenced within a study of cytomegalovirus exposure and HLA in healthy donors. The germline gives CDR1 MNHEY, CDR2 SMNVEV (reference sequence). The CDR3 runs 13 residues. Trimming removed 1 base from V and 4 bases from J; junction bases left unmatched: 1. With respect to this clone: The target antigen is unknown.

This PCR relied on a set of 60 Vbeta primers and 13 Jbeta primers. Using immunoSEQ multiplex PCR, the repertoire was profiled, and TCRdb retains in-frame clones only, with some absent. Of tens of thousands of clones in the sample, less than 85% are singletons; the top ten hold roughly a tenth. Findings and caveats of the study: What was likely a sequencing artifact was a cluster of highly shared sequence variants.

Sequenced sample: PBMCs. The clonotype comes from a woman between 18 and 29 years old in good health and CMV-seropositive. This rearrangement joins TRBV27 to TRBJ2-7; 7 bases fit TRBD2. The CDR3 protein is CASSLWEGYEQYF. The DNA of the CDR3 is TGTGCCAGCAGTTTATGGGAGGGTTACGAGCAGTACTTC.